Detailed here is one T cell receptor (beta chain). This specimen comes from a study of blood T cell repertoires in COVID-19. Study overall: Nucleic acid was either cDNA or gDNA, and it came from T cells, B-cell-depleted T cells, or PBMCs.

Libraries were prepared by immunoSEQ multiplex PCR; TCRdb keeps only in-frame clonotypes and omits some of them. This table holds under 300,000 clones, about 88% found once. V lost 7 bases and J lost 6; bases outside the gene matches: 4. CDR3 length: 14 residues. Germline V CDR1 and CDR2: SGDLS, YYNGEE. Sequenced material: peripheral blood. This clonotype was obtained from a woman aged 35 to 49 who had recovered from COVID-19. This chain uses TRBV9 with TRBJ2-2; 12 bases map to TRBD2. The CDR3 spells CASQGLAGSGELFF. CDR3 DNA sequence: TGTGCCAGCCAGGGACTAGCGGGTTCCGGGGAGCTGTTTTTT.